These 30 T cell receptor beta chains were sequenced from one sample in a study of blood T cell repertoires in COVID-19. Produced via immunoSEQ multiplex PCR; TCRdb's table is partial and in-frame only. The sample lists approximately 200,000 clones; 80% to 90% were seen once. Material: peripheral blood. The receptors stem from a man under 40 with acute or convalescent COVID-19.

The rearrangement links TRBV6-5 to TRBJ2-5; 14 bases fit TRBD2. The CDR3 sequence is 16 residues long. Germline-derived CDR1 and CDR2 are MNHEY and SVGAGI. V was clipped by 2 bases and J by 5 bases; unmatched bases: 4. CDR3 nucleotides: TGTGCCAGCAGTTACGGGACTAGCGGGGGCGGGGAGACCCAGTACTTC. This sequence encodes CASSYGTSGGGETQYF.

This clone has just a few counts. The chain couples TRBV19 to TRBJ1-1; the match to TRBD1 covers 8 bases. The CDR3 covers 13 residues. The junction had 4 bases not matched to a gene; V was cut back by 3 bases and J by 7 bases. Germline V gene sequence: CDR1 LNHDA, CDR2 SQIVND (reference sequence). Written as DNA, the CDR3 is TGTGCCAGTAGTATGTCCAGGGGGCTTGAAGCTTTCTTT. Protein product: CASSMSRGLEAFF.

The V call is TRBV5-1, the J call TRBJ2-5; 9 bases line up with TRBD2. Germline values: CDR1 SGHRS, CDR2 YFSETQ. With V trimmed by 4 bases and J by 7 bases, 11 bases remained unmatched. CDR3 length: 15 amino acids. The CDR3: CASSLGVAGAGTQYF. Written as DNA, the CDR3 is TGCGCCAGCAGCCTGGGGGTAGCGGGGGCAGGGACCCAGTACTTC.

The gene calls are TRBV30 and TRBJ1-2; D perhaps matches TRBD1 (5 bases). The CDR3 has 12 residues. Trimming took 5 bases from V and 1 from J, leaving 8 bases between them. CDR1 GTSNPN and CDR2 SVGIG come from the germline V gene (reference sequence). The CDR3 nucleotides read TGTGCCTGGCAAGGGGTTAACTATGGCTACACCTTC. It codes for CAWQGVNYGYTF.

The chain is built from TRBV6-5 and TRBJ1-5; D is perhaps TRBD1 (6 bases). The CDR3 consists of 15 residues. From germline, CDR1 is MNHEY and CDR2 SVGAGI. Between the trimmed V and J ends, which lost 6 bases and 0 bases, there was a span of 12 bases. In DNA form, the CDR3 reads TGTGCCAGCAGCAGGACAGTAAATAGCAATCAGCCCCAGCATTTT. As protein: CASSRTVNSNQPQHF.

This clone was detected only a few times. The J gene is TRBJ2-7, the V gene TRBV7-9, with TRBD1 identical over 8 bases. The CDR3 contains 16 residues. Per the germline V gene, CDR1 is SEHNR and CDR2 is FQNEAQ (reference sequence). J lost 0 bases, V lost 6 bases, and 10 bases had no gene match. CDR3 region: CASRLKGTGVSYEQYF. The CDR3, as DNA: TGTGCCAGCAGACTTAAAGGGACAGGTGTCTCCTACGAGCAGTACTTC.

The J gene is TRBJ1-3, the V gene TRBV28; D is uncertain. The CDR3 extends over 18 amino acids. Trimming removed 5 bases from V and 0 bases from J, with 20 bases in between. CDR1 MDHEN and CDR2 SYDVKM come from the germline V gene. CDR3 DNA: TGTGCCAGCAGTCCCTCCAATATCCGGCGGTACTCTGGAAACACCATATATTTT. This translates into CASSPSNIRRYSGNTIYF.

The sample holds one count of this clone. The sample holds other DNA sequences that translate to the same CDR3. The chain has TRBV5-1 and TRBJ2-1, with TRBD2 identical over 12 bases. Trimming took 4 bases from V and 4 from J; bases not matched to a gene: 0. Germline V gives CDR1 SGHRS, CDR2 YFSETQ. This CDR3 region has 14 residues. This chain's CDR3 is CASSTSGGYNEQFF. The CDR3, as DNA: TGCGCCAGCAGCACTAGCGGGGGGTACAATGAGCAGTTCTTC.

The J gene is TRBJ1-2, the V gene TRBV28; D is undetermined. Looked up from germline, CDR1 is MDHEN and CDR2 is SYDVKM. Deletions cut 6 bases from V and 4 bases from J, with 15 bases between. This CDR3 comprises 14 residues. CDR3 sequence: CASSLSRLGYGYTF. CDR3 nucleotides: TGTGCCAGCAGCCTGTCCAGGCTGGGCTATGGCTACACCTTC.

This clone has only one observation. This chain connects TRBV2 to TRBJ1-5; 11 nucleotides line up with TRBD1. The CDR3 is 15 residues long. The germline CDR1 and CDR2 sequences are SNHLY and FYNNEI. The V segment lost 7 bases and the J segment 6 bases; nucleotides outside the gene matches: 8. The CDR3 loop reads CASNMWTGGVQPQHF. The DNA of the CDR3 is TGTGCCAGCAACATGTGGACAGGGGGCGTTCAGCCCCAGCATTTT.

This clone has a handful of counts. The chain couples TRBV5-4 to TRBJ1-1, with TRBD1 as a possible D gene (5 bases). The CDR3 contains 15 residues. The V end lost 4 bases, the J end lost 1 base, and 14 bases lay between the germline ends. Germline V gene lookup returns CDR1 SGHNT and CDR2 YYREEE (reference sequence). CDR3 amino acids: CASSGQGKGNTEAFF. The CDR3, as DNA: TGTGCCAGCAGCGGGCAGGGTAAAGGGAACACTGAAGCTTTCTTT.

This chain connects TRBV6-2 or TRBV6-3 to TRBJ2-1, with 9 bases aligning to TRBD2. This CDR3 has 14 residues. CDR1 and CDR2 from the germline V gene are MNHEY and SVGEGT. The ends lost 5 bases at V and 14 bases at J; junction bases unmatched: 13. The CDR3 spells CASSPLGGAGGKFF. The CDR3 DNA reads as TGTGCCAGCAGTCCACTAGGTGGAGCGGGGGGAAAGTTCTTC.

V usage is TRBV3-1 (or the pseudogene TRBV3-2) and J usage is TRBJ2-4; 8 nucleotides align to TRBD2. The V gene's germline CDR1 is LGHDT and CDR2 YNNKEL (reference sequence). Unmatched junction bases numbered 14, after V lost 0 bases and J lost 1 base. This CDR3 is built from 20 residues. This CDR3 reads CASSQDRWSGSLWAKNIQYF. CDR3 sequence (DNA): TGTGCCAGCAGCCAAGATCGTTGGAGCGGGAGCCTTTGGGCCAAAAACATTCAGTACTTC.

The chain is built from TRBV12-3 or TRBV12-4 and TRBJ2-4; a possible D gene is TRBD1 (6 bases). The CDR3 has 12 amino acids. With 1 base removed from V and 8 bases from J, the gap between germline ends came to 6 bases. CDR3 sequence: CASSLGQDIQYF. CDR3 nucleotide sequence: TGTGCCAGCAGTTTAGGACAGGACATTCAGTACTTC.

The J gene is TRBJ2-7, the V gene TRBV5-1; tentative D call: TRBD2 (5 bases). V lost 0 bases and J lost 5, with 12 bases in between. Germline assignment: CDR1 SGHRS and CDR2 YFSETQ. CDR3 length: 14 residues. The CDR3 DNA is TGCGCCAGCAGCTTGGGGGAGCAGGTCGACGAGCAGTACTTC. Its translation is CASSLGEQVDEQYF.

The V and J genes are TRBV19 and TRBJ1-5; 10 bases match TRBD1. Germline CDR1 and CDR2: LNHDA and SQIVND (reference sequence). This CDR3 spans 15 amino acids. V was clipped by 6 bases and J by 4 bases; unmatched bases: 6. CDR3 region: CASRLDRGDNQPQHF. CDR3 nucleotides: TGTGCCAGTAGATTGGACAGGGGGGATAATCAGCCCCAGCATTTT.

The chain links TRBV11-2 to TRBJ1-3, with no clear D. This CDR3 region has 14 residues. The germline CDR1 and CDR2 sequences are SGHAT and FQNNGV. The V gene lost 6 bases and the J gene lost 4 bases, with 13 bases spanning the gap. CDR3 protein: CASRPTAGGNTIYF. The CDR3 DNA reads as TGTGCCAGCAGACCGACGGCCGGGGGAAACACCATATATTTT.

CDR3 nucleotide sequence: TGTGCCAGCAGTGACGCGATTGAGACAGGACCGTGTGCCTATGGCTACACCTTC. Translation gives CASSDAIETGPCAYGYTF. The chain employs TRBV6-4 and TRBJ1-2; TRBD1 might be the D (6 bases). From germline, CDR1 is MRHNA and CDR2 SNTAGT. This CDR3 comprises 18 residues. The V gene lost 2 bases and the J gene lost 4 bases, with 23 bases spanning the gap.

This chain links TRBV19 with TRBJ2-1; TRBD2 agrees at 13 bases. The CDR3 consists of 14 residues. V was pared by 1 base and J by 15 bases, with 6 bases of the junction left unmatched. The V gene's germline CDR1 is LNHDA and CDR2 SQIVND (reference sequence). The CDR3 region is CASSIVTSGGIRFF. The CDR3 region has the DNA TGTGCCAGTAGTATAGTGACTAGCGGGGGGATAAGGTTCTTC. The variable domain in full, with the rest retrieved from reference TRBV19 and TRBJ2-1, is DGGITQSPKYLFRKEGQNVTLSCEQNLNHDAMYWYRQDPGQGLRLIYYSQIVNDFQKGDIAEGYSVSREKKESFPLTVTSAQKNPTAFYLCASSIVTSGGIRFFGPGTRLTVL.

The V and J genes are TRBV5-6 and TRBJ1-2, with D tentatively TRBD1 (6 bases). The CDR3 is 16 amino acids. CDR1 is SGHDT, CDR2 YYEEEE, per germline. V was pared by 5 bases and J by 1 base, with 18 bases between. CDR3 sequence (DNA): TGTGCCAGCAGGAATAGGGACATCGGATATAACTATGGCTACACCTTC. This sequence encodes CASRNRDIGYNYGYTF.

The chain links TRBV10-3 to TRBJ2-3; TRBD2 matches at 11 bases. The CDR3 is 16 amino acids. Germline CDR1 ENHRY, CDR2 SYGVKD. With 4 bases clipped from V and 2 bases from J, the junction kept 5 bases outside the gene matches. This CDR3 reads CAISGGLAAHTDTQYF. The CDR3 DNA reads as TGTGCCATCAGTGGGGGACTAGCGGCCCACACAGATACGCAGTATTTT.

The sample holds one count of this clone. The chain joins TRBV5-1 to TRBJ2-5; 11 nucleotides match TRBD1. CDR3 length: 15 residues. Germline values: CDR1 SGHRS, CDR2 YFSETQ. V lost 2 bases to trimming and J lost 1 base; unmatched junction nucleotides: 1. This CDR3 reads CASSLGTGGQETQYF. The CDR3 nucleotides read TGCGCCAGCAGCTTAGGGACAGGGGGCCAAGAGACCCAGTACTTC.

The chain carries TRBV3-1 (or the pseudogene TRBV3-2) and TRBJ1-5, with 7 bases that match TRBD1. Unmatched junction bases numbered 4, after V lost 5 bases and J lost 0 bases. Germline CDR1 LGHDT, CDR2 YNNKEL (reference sequence). The CDR3 is 15 residues long. CDR3 region: CASSETGNSNQPQHF. As DNA, the CDR3 is TGTGCCAGCAGCGAGACAGGGAATAGCAATCAGCCCCAGCATTTT.

The chain uses TRBV28 and TRBJ1-1, with a tentative D call TRBD1 (5 bases). The V end was cut by 6 bases, the J end by 1 base, with 15 bases between. CDR1 and CDR2 (germline): MDHEN, SYDVKM. The CDR3 sequence is 15 residues long. The chain's CDR3 is CASSPLGAGNTEAFF. CDR3 nucleotide sequence: TGTGCCAGCAGCCCCCTAGGGGCAGGGAACACTGAAGCTTTCTTT.

The genes are TRBV11-2 and TRBJ2-5; 9 positions agree with TRBD1. The ends lost 1 base at V and 2 bases at J; junction bases unmatched: 5. The CDR3 contains 16 residues. CDR1 and CDR2 from the germline V gene are SGHAT and FQNNGV. CDR3 nucleotides: TGTGCCAGCAGCTTAGCCGGGACAGGGCCTCAAGAGACCCAGTACTTC. Its protein product is CASSLAGTGPQETQYF. Filled out from reference TRBV11-2 and TRBJ2-5, the complete variable domain reads EAGVAQSPRYKIIEKRQSVAFWCNPISGHATLYWYQQILGQGPKLLIQFQNNGVVDDSQLPKDRFSAERLKGVDSTLKIQPAKLEDSAVYLCASSLAGTGPQETQYFGPGTRLLVL.

V usage is TRBV2 and J usage is TRBJ1-6; unclear D gene. The germline V gene encodes CDR1 SNHLY and CDR2 FYNNEI. Trimming took 4 bases from V and 5 from J, leaving 6 bases between them. The CDR3 has 13 residues. The CDR3 protein is CASSVTDNSPLHF. The CDR3, as DNA: TGTGCCAGCAGTGTTACGGATAATTCACCCCTCCACTTT.

This chain joins TRBV12-3 or TRBV12-4 and TRBJ1-5; D unresolved. This CDR3 contains 11 residues. Trimming removed 4 bases at V and 9 bases at J, with 7 bases between. This CDR3 is CASSYGRPQHF. The CDR3, as DNA: TGTGCCAGCAGTTATGGGAGGCCCCAGCATTTT.

The chain recombines TRBV4-1 with TRBJ1-5; perhaps TRBD1 as D (5 bases). V lost 0 bases and J 7 bases, leaving 13 bases between the germline ends. The CDR3 contains 15 residues. Germline CDR1 and CDR2: MGHRA and YSYEKL. As DNA, the CDR3 is TGCGCCAGCAGCCAAGATCCCCAGGGTAGCCAGCCCCAGCATTTT. Translated, it gives CASSQDPQGSQPQHF.

This chain connects TRBV2 to TRBJ1-2; D may be TRBD1 (5 bases). CDR3 length: 16 amino acids. Germline V gives CDR1 SNHLY, CDR2 FYNNEI. Trimming pared 0 bases from V and 3 bases from J, leaving 14 bases between. The DNA of the CDR3 is TGTGCCAGCAGTGAAGCGGGGGAGGGTGGTTACTATGGCTACACCTTC. Amino acids: CASSEAGEGGYYGYTF.

The rearrangement joins TRBV28 to TRBJ2-3; tentatively, D is TRBD1 (5 bases). This CDR3 comprises 15 residues. The V and J ends lost 5 bases and 8 bases respectively, with 20 bases between them. The germline gives CDR1 MDHEN, CDR2 SYDVKM. The CDR3 sequence is CASSTTGTPPSTQYF. CDR3 nucleotides: TGTGCCAGCAGTACCACAGGTACCCCTCCCTCTACGCAGTATTTT.